The 26 T cell receptor beta chains below were found in one sample sequenced in a study of shared clonotypes between healthy human individuals. Sequencing was performed with immunoSEQ multiplex PCR; in TCRdb, only in-frame clones are kept and a portion is missing. The sample yields 2 million to 2.5 million clones, approximately 96% seen once. The source material was naive CD4+ T cells sorted from blood. The subset was: CD45RA+ positively selected. The origin of the receptors is a man aged 18 to 35 in good health.

J is TRBJ2-7 and V is TRBV30, with 10 bases matching TRBD2. CDR3 length equals 13 residues. CDR1 is GTSNPN, CDR2 SVGIG, per germline (reference sequence). V gave up 5 bases and J gave up 7 bases; unmatched junction bases: 8. The CDR3 region is CAWASGGAGEQYF. Written as DNA, the CDR3 is TGTGCCTGGGCAAGCGGGGGGGCAGGAGAGCAGTACTTC.

V gene TRBV2 combines with J gene TRBJ1-1, with 7 nucleotides matching TRBD1. From germline, CDR1 is SNHLY and CDR2 FYNNEI. This CDR3 is built from 13 residues. With 5 bases clipped from V and 7 bases from J, the junction kept 7 bases outside the gene matches. CDR3 nucleotides: TGTGCCAGCAGTCCAGGGGGGCAGGGTGAAGCTTTCTTT. It encodes CASSPGGQGEAFF.

V usage is TRBV6-1 and J usage is TRBJ1-2; D gene unclear. CDR3 length: 13 amino acids. CDR1 is MNHNS and CDR2 is SASEGT in the germline V gene. The V and J ends lost 2 bases and 4 bases respectively, with 8 bases between them. The CDR3 reads CASSERNGYGYTF. CDR3 in DNA: TGTGCCAGCAGTGAAAGGAATGGCTATGGCTACACCTTC.

The V gene is TRBV29-1, the J gene TRBJ2-1; D is perhaps TRBD2 (5 bases). This CDR3 has 11 amino acids. Deletions cut 4 bases from V and 4 bases from J, with 5 bases between. Germline lookup yields CDR1 SQVTM and CDR2 ANQGSEA. The CDR3 protein is CSVGTYNEQFF. As DNA, the CDR3 is TGCAGCGTTGGGACTTACAATGAGCAGTTCTTC.

In its sample, this clone was seen once. This chain links TRBV18 with TRBJ2-3; perhaps TRBD2 as D (5 bases). V lost 4 bases to trimming and J lost 6 bases, with 8 bases between them. The CDR3 sequence is 12 residues long. The germline CDR1 and CDR2 sequences are KGHSH and LQKENI. The CDR3 sequence is CASSRPGDTQYF. In DNA form, the CDR3 reads TGTGCCAGCTCACGGCCGGGGGATACGCAGTATTTT.

The rearrangement joins TRBV6-1 to TRBJ1-5; D call uncertain. Germline V gives CDR1 MNHNS, CDR2 SASEGT. There are 13 residues in the CDR3. Trimming took 8 bases from V and 3 from J, leaving 11 bases between them. The DNA for the CDR3 is TGTGCCAGCGAGATAGGGTCCAATCAGCCCCAGCATTTT. It codes for CASEIGSNQPQHF.

This clone was seen once. CDR3 DNA: TGTGCCTGGAGGACAGGGGTCGGTGAGCAGTTCTTC. It encodes CAWRTGVGEQFF. This chain joins TRBV30 and TRBJ2-1; 8 bases match TRBD1. There are 12 residues in the CDR3. V lost 3 bases to trimming and J lost 9 bases; unmatched junction nucleotides: 4. CDR1 and CDR2 (germline): GTSNPN, SVGIG (reference sequence). Full variable domain (outside the CDR3, taken from reference TRBV30 and TRBJ2-1): SQTIHQWPATLVQPVGSPLSLECTVEGTSNPNLYWYRQAAGRGLQLLFYSVGIGQISSEVPQNLSASRPQDRQFILSSKKLLLSDSGFYLCAWRTGVGEQFFGPGTRLTVL.

This clone showed up just once. The rearrangement uses TRBV7-2 and TRBJ1-5, with a possible D match to TRBD1 (6 bases). V lost 4 bases to trimming and J lost 2 bases, with 12 bases between them. The CDR3 contains 15 residues. Germline V gene lookup returns CDR1 SGHTA and CDR2 FQGNSA. The CDR3 here is CASSSQGMGNQPQHF. The DNA of the CDR3 is TGTGCCAGCAGCTCCCAGGGGATGGGCAATCAGCCCCAGCATTTT.

The chain has TRBV10-3 and TRBJ1-6; 7 bases agree with TRBD1. The ends lost 6 bases at V and 6 bases at J; junction bases unmatched: 5. This CDR3 contains 14 residues. The germline V gene has CDR1 ENHRY and CDR2 SYGVKD. The CDR3 nucleotides are TGTGCCATCAGCTCCGGGACAGTTAATTCACCCCTCCACTTT. Amino acid sequence: CAISSGTVNSPLHF.

CDR3 sequence: CASSQIRAQYF. CDR3 nucleotides: TGCGCCAGCAGCCAAATCCGTGCCCAGTATTTT. This rearrangement joins TRBV5-1 to TRBJ2-3; D is unresolved. The CDR3 contains 11 residues. Looked up from germline, CDR1 is SGHRS and CDR2 is YFSETQ. V was cut by 4 bases and J by 12 bases, with 12 bases left in between.

The gene calls are TRBV28 and TRBJ1-5; 8 bases align to TRBD1. The germline V gene has CDR1 MDHEN and CDR2 SYDVKM. The V and J ends lost 4 bases and 2 bases, in that order; junction bases with no gene match: 7. The CDR3 has 16 amino acids. The CDR3 DNA is TGTGCCAGCAGTTCCCAGGGGGCTGGTGGCAATCAGCCCCAGCATTTT. It is translated as CASSSQGAGGNQPQHF.

A note on this clone: Other DNA sequences in this sample translate to the same CDR3. The chain carries TRBV7-9 and TRBJ1-5; no firm D call. The CDR3 runs 13 residues. The V gene lost 3 bases and the J gene lost 5 bases, with 8 bases spanning the gap. The germline gives CDR1 SEHNR, CDR2 FQNEAQ (reference sequence). CDR3 nucleotides: TGTGCCAGCAGCTTCGGCGGGGATCAGCCCCAGCATTTT. Its protein product is CASSFGGDQPQHF.

V and J are TRBV6-5 and TRBJ2-7; D may be TRBD2 (6 bases). The V and J ends lost 6 bases and 3 bases respectively, with 12 bases between them. The CDR3 is 13 amino acids. Germline assignment: CDR1 MNHEY and CDR2 SVGAGI. The DNA for the CDR3 is TGTGCCAGCAGCCGGGCGGGAAACTACGAGCAGTACTTC. This codes for CASSRAGNYEQYF.

Points on this clone: Other DNA variants within this sample encode the same CDR3. This chain links TRBV6-5 with TRBJ1-2, with D unclear. The CDR3 sequence is 11 residues long. The germline gives CDR1 MNHEY, CDR2 SVGAGI. The V and J ends lost 1 base and 7 bases respectively, with 4 bases between them. The CDR3 DNA follows: TGTGCCAGCAGTTACTTGGGTGGCTACACCTTC. This sequence encodes CASSYLGGYTF.

The rearrangement uses TRBV6-4 and TRBJ2-7; 10 bases are a match to TRBD1. The CDR3 extends over 15 amino acids. Germline V CDR1 and CDR2: MRHNA, SNTAGT. The junction had 11 bases not matched to a gene; V was cut back by 7 bases and J by 5 bases. CDR3 nucleotide sequence: TGTGCCAGCATTGGAGACCGGGACAGGGGCCACGAGCAGTACTTC. Translation: CASIGDRDRGHEQYF.

Notes on this clone: The same CDR3 also results from other DNA sequences found in this sample. For the CDR3, the DNA is TGCGCCAGCAGCTTGACGGGAGGCACCGGGGAGCTGTTTTTT. Translation gives CASSLTGGTGELFF. This chain joins TRBV5-1 and TRBJ2-2, with 7 bases fitting TRBD2. Germline V CDR1 and CDR2: SGHRS, YFSETQ. The CDR3 is 14 amino acids. The V gene end was trimmed by 1 base and the J gene end by 4 bases; junction bases not matched to a gene: 1.

This chain joins TRBV11-2 and TRBJ1-1; D not certain. CDR1 is SGHAT and CDR2 is FQNNGV in the germline V gene. CDR3 size: 14 residues. Trimming took 1 base from V and 1 from J, leaving 7 bases between them. CDR3 coding DNA: TGTGCCAGCAGCTTAGGGGCAGCGAACACTGAAGCTTTCTTT. The encoded protein is CASSLGAANTEAFF.

This clone was detected only a few times. The chain links TRBV4-1 to TRBJ1-5; 7 positions agree with TRBD1. Germline CDR1 MGHRA, CDR2 YSYEKL. The CDR3 has 15 residues. V lost 8 bases and J lost 1; bases outside the gene matches: 8. The CDR3 reads CASGKTGESNQPQHF. The CDR3 DNA reads as TGCGCCAGCGGGAAAACAGGGGAAAGCAATCAGCCCCAGCATTTT.

This sequence joins TRBV6-1 and TRBJ1-3; D unresolved. The CDR3 runs 14 residues. Trimming stripped 4 bases from V and 7 bases from J, with 14 bases between. CDR1 MNHNS and CDR2 SASEGT come from the germline V gene. The CDR3 nucleotides read TGTGCCAGCAGTGTCTCTACCGGAACGAACACCATATATTTT. Translating it yields CASSVSTGTNTIYF.

The V gene is TRBV7-2, the J gene TRBJ2-3, with 8 bases that match TRBD2. Losses at the gene ends were 5 bases for V and 6 bases for J; bases not matched to a gene: 7. CDR3 size: 14 residues. Germline-derived CDR1 and CDR2 are SGHTA and FQGNSA. CDR3 DNA sequence: TGTGCCAGCAGCCCCCAGCGGGAGATGGATACGCAGTATTTT. It encodes CASSPQREMDTQYF.

The chain combines TRBV28 with TRBJ2-7, with 7 bases that match TRBD2. This CDR3 has 14 amino acids. CDR1 is MDHEN, CDR2 SYDVKM, per germline. The trim removed 3 bases at V and 0 bases at J, leaving 2 bases unmatched. CDR3 amino acids: CASSFGGGSYEQYF. The CDR3 DNA sequence: TGTGCCAGCAGTTTTGGCGGGGGCTCCTACGAGCAGTACTTC.

This clone was detected only once. CDR3 DNA sequence: TGTGCCAGCAGTTTCCCAACAGGGACTTCCTATGGCTACACCTTC. The encoded protein is CASSFPTGTSYGYTF. V usage is TRBV28 and J usage is TRBJ1-2; tentative D call: TRBD1 (6 bases). The CDR3 is made up of 15 amino acids. Germline CDR1 is MDHEN and CDR2 is SYDVKM. Trimming took 3 bases from V and 4 from J, leaving 15 bases between them.

The chain couples TRBV2 to TRBJ2-5; weak D call: TRBD2 (5 bases). Trimming stripped 4 bases from V and 5 bases from J, with 17 bases between. The CDR3 is made up of 15 amino acids. The germline V gene has CDR1 SNHLY and CDR2 FYNNEI. CDR3 sequence (DNA): TGTGCCAGCAGTGGGGGTAGCCAAAGAGGGGAGACCCAGTACTTC. It codes for CASSGGSQRGETQYF.

The genes are TRBV9 and TRBJ2-2; possibly TRBD2 for D (6 bases). The CDR3 extends over 15 amino acids. V was clipped by 0 bases and J by 5 bases, with 11 bases between them. Germline V gene sequence: CDR1 SGDLS, CDR2 YYNGEE. In nucleotides, the CDR3 is TGTGCCAGCAGCGTAGACGGGAGCTTTACCGGGGAGCTGTTTTTT. Protein sequence: CASSVDGSFTGELFF.

This chain links TRBV7-3 with TRBJ2-1; 7 bases line up with TRBD2. Looked up from germline, CDR1 is SGHTA and CDR2 is FQGTGA. The CDR3 runs to 13 residues. The trim removed 3 bases at V and 12 bases at J, leaving 8 bases unmatched. This CDR3 reads CASSFSSGEGQFF. In DNA form, the CDR3 reads TGTGCCAGCAGCTTCTCATCCGGGGAGGGGCAGTTCTTC.

CDR3 DNA sequence: TGTGCCAGCAGCTTGGCAGGTGCCCTACGGGGCTACACCTTC. It yields the protein CASSLAGALRGYTF. The V gene is TRBV5-4, the J gene TRBJ1-2, with D unresolved. The CDR3 is 14 residues long. With 0 bases removed from V and 8 bases from J, the gap between germline ends came to 14 bases. Germline V gene sequence: CDR1 SGHNT, CDR2 YYREEE (reference sequence). Full variable domain (rest looked up from reference TRBV5-4 and TRBJ1-2): ETGVTQSPTHLIKTRGQQVTLRCSSQSGHNTVSWYQQALGQGPQFIFQYYREEENGRGNFPPRFSGLQFPNYSSELNVNALELDDSALYLCASSLAGALRGYTFGSGTRLTVV.